The subject of this entry is one T cell receptor (beta chain). Ten or more counts support this clonotype. The clone's antigen remains unknown. No much larger clonotype is one base removed from it; base qualities were not supplied. This specimen comes from a study of Graves' ophthalmopathy and Graves' hyperthyroidism (dated by TCRdb to the late 2010s). Study-wide context: Hyperthyroidism was defined as stable when no progression to ophthalmopathy occurred within 18 months of follow-up. TCR beta repertoire signatures were used to distinguish Graves' ophthalmopathy from Graves' hyperthyroidism and to predict progression to ophthalmopathy. In total, 135 blood samples were TCR-sequenced: 40 to 45 ophthalmopathy, some 75 hyperthyroidism and some 17 hyperthyroidism-to-ophthalmopathy patients. A discovery set of about a hundred patients (43 ophthalmopathy, approximately 58 stable hyperthyroidism) was enrolled to explore V-J signatures distinguishing ophthalmopathy from hyperthyroidism. An independent validation cohort comprised some 19 hyperthyroidism patients and some 16 patients who later progressed from hyperthyroidism to ophthalmopathy. In several hyperthyroidism patients, the T-cell repertoires found in thyroid tissue were compared with those found in blood. Following sampling, methimazole starting at 30 mg daily was administered to hyperthyroidism patients, and high-dose intravenous methylprednisolone was administered to ophthalmopathy patients.

TCR beta CDR3 regions were amplified from RNA transcripts for repertoire sequencing. The first round was an RT-PCR using HTBI primers with the Qiagen OneStep RT-PCR kit, and this first round was followed by a second-round multiplex PCR, then size selection and purification. Libraries were sequenced paired-end with 100 bp reads on an Illumina HiSeq2000. As for how the authors treated the data: SOAPnuke was used to process the reads, throwing out any read that had adapters, had uncalled bases, had a mean Phred below 15, or lacked an exact constant-primer or identifier match. COPE v1.2.5 was used to merge high-quality paired reads. Each unique nucleotide sequence was treated as a clonotype, and MiTCR v1.1 was used to align the clonotypes to the IMGT TRB V, D and J references. The analysis was limited to V-J combinations with a frequency above 0.0001, which together covered 99.2% of repertoires. For each V-J combination, a TCR clonal expansion and chaos score was defined as the ratio of F50 clonal expansion to chaos observed in the TCRdist matrix. Welch's t-statistics and random forest were used to reduce the features to approximately 13 V-J combinations, which were then used as input to a naive Bayes classifier. Thyroid-blood repertoire similarity was quantified with the Morisita-Horn index. TCRdb ran its own pipeline on the public reads, namely fastp trimming at Q25 and MiXCR clone calling, and kept in-frame beta chains. Each CDR3 protein gets just one entry, which takes the most common genes and DNA from the rows behind it. The V and J calls here are based on TCRdb, not the publication. The sample includes 450,000 to 600,000 distinct CDR3 sequences, with roughly 40% observed a single time. Of the sample, about 4.6% is held by the ten largest clones.

Hyperthyroidism patients were newly diagnosed, with disease duration under 2 months, and aged 18 to 65 years. Patients with other autoimmune diseases, uncontrolled infections, pregnancy or lactation were excluded from the study. Clinical symptoms, serum thyroxine, TRAb, thyroid ultrasound and orbital computed tomography formed the basis of the diagnosis. Trizol reagent was used to extract the total RNA, and its quality was then checked on an Agilent 2100 Bioanalyzer. Relative to germline, V is 5 bases shorter and J is 1 base shorter, with 14 bases between their ends. The CDR3 has 15 amino acids, counting the end cysteine and phenylalanine. Just the 45-base CDR3 DNA is kept, in frame starting at base 1. From a lookup of the germline V gene, CDR1 and CDR2 are MNHEY and SVGAGI. Results and caveats for the whole study, not just this receptor: In cross-validation, the 13-signature model distinguished ophthalmopathy from stable hyperthyroidism with approximately 88% sensitivity and around 81% specificity, and in the test set the corresponding values were roughly 80% and 76%. Most expanded thyroid clonotypes with a frequency above 0.001 also appeared in blood, which suggests that blood repertoires may reflect the immune response in the thyroid. In validation, the model predicted ophthalmopathy progression with roughly 68% sensitivity and roughly 78% specificity; more than ten predicted patients were CT-confirmed with GO in a median of roughly 6.8 months. Sample size was not predetermined statistically, and investigators were not blinded to group allocation.

The rearrangement joined TRBV6-5 to TRBJ1-1, with a tentative D gene TRBD1 over 6 matching bases. The TCR sequence derives from an adult man with Graves' hyperthyroidism. Sequencing input: peripheral blood or thyroid tissue (not recorded which). The DNA sequence is as follows: TGTGCCAGCAGTCGATTGACAGGAACGAACACTGAAGCTTTCTTT. Its product reads: CASSRLTGTNTEAFF.